This T cell receptor (beta chain) was obtained from a study of tumor-infiltrating lymphocytes in primary liver carcinoma. As for the study in general: Both sexes were represented among patients, who were 30 to 69 years old.

J gave up 7 bases and V 0 bases, and 7 bases lay outside the gene matches. This CDR3 spans 18 amino acids. Germline V gene sequence: CDR1 LGHNA, CDR2 YNFKEQ. Findings and caveats of the study: Overlap in tumor-adjacent and tumor-blood pairs fell below that of tumor region pairs. A significantly higher top-250-clone fraction was found in tumors than in blood (p = 0.039).

RNA and DNA were co-extracted from around 20-30 mg of unsorted bulk tissue. Starting material of about 0.45 ug total RNA yielded TCR beta cDNA via a constant-region primer. Slightly modified ARM-PCR, run as three nested multiplex PCR rounds, produced the TCR beta libraries. TRBV1-TRBV30 forward primers paired with a C-beta reverse primer drove the first two PCR rounds, roughly 10 cycles each. MiXCR, applied by TCRdb to the multiplex PCR reads, yields one record per CDR3 protein. The sample holds about 21,000 distinct CDR3 sequences, approximately 70% seen once. Turning to this clonotype: Its matching antigen is unknown.

The sequencing sample was made of liver tumor tissue from sampling region 1. Subset denoted: tumor region T1, superior pole. The V and J genes are TRBV4-2 and TRBJ2-1; 15 nucleotides align to TRBD2. The clonotype was recovered from a man aged 40-49 years with primary liver carcinoma and hepatitis B virus infection. CDR3 nucleotide sequence: TGTGCCAGCAGCCAAGATCAGACCGGGACTAGCGGGAGGAATGAGCAGTTCTTC. Residues: CASSQDQTGTSGRNEQFF.